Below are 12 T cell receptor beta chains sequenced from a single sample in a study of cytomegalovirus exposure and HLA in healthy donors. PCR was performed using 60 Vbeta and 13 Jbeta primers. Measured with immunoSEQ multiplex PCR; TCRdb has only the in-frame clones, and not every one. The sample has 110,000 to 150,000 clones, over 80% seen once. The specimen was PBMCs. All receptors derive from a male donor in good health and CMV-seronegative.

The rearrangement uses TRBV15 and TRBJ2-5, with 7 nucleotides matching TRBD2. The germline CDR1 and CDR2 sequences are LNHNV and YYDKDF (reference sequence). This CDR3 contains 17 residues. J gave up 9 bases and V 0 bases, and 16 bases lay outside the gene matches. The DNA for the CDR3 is TGTGCCACCAGCAGAGAGGGGGTATTCGGGGGGATGGAGCCCCAGTACTTC. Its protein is CATSREGVFGGMEPQYF.

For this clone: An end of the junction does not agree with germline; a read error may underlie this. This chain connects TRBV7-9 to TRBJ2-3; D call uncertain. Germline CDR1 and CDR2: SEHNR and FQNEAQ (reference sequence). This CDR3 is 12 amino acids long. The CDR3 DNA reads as TGTTCCAGCAGCTCCCGGGCAGATACGCAGTATTTT. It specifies CSSSSRADTQYF.

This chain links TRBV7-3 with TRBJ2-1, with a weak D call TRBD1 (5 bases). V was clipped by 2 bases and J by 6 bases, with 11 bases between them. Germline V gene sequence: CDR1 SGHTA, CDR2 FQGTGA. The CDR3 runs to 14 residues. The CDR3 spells CASSLLGQGNEQFF. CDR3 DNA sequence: TGTGCCAGCAGCTTATTGGGCCAGGGCAATGAGCAGTTCTTC.

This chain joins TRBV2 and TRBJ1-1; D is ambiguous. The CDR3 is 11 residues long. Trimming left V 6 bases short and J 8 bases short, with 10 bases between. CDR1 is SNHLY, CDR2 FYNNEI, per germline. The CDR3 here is CASRESREAFF. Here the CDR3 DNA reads TGTGCCAGCAGGGAGAGTAGGGAAGCTTTCTTT.

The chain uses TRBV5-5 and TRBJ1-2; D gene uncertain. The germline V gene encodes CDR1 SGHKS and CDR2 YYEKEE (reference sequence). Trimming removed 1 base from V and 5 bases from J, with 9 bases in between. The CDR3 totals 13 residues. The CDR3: CASSLRTEYGYTF. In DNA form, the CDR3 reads TGTGCCAGCAGCTTGCGTACAGAATATGGCTACACCTTC. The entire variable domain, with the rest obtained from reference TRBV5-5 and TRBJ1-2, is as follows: DAGVTQSPTHLIKTRGQQVTLRCSPISGHKSVSWYQQVLGQGPQFIFQYYEKEERGRGNFPDRFSARQFPNYSSELNVNALLLGDSALYLCASSLRTEYGYTFGSGTRLTVV.

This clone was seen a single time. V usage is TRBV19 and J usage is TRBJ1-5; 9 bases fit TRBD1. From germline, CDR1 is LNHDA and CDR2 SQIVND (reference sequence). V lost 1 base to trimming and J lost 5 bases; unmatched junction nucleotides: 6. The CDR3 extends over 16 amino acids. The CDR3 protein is CASSIVWTGADQPQHF. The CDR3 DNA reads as TGTGCCAGTAGTATAGTGTGGACAGGGGCAGATCAGCCCCAGCATTTT.

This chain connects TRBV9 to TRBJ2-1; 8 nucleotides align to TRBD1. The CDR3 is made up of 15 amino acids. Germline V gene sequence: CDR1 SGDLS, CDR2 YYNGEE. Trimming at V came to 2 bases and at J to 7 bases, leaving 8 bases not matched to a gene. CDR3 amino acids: CASSVRTGLGNEQFF. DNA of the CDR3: TGTGCCAGCAGCGTTCGGACAGGGTTGGGAAATGAGCAGTTCTTC.

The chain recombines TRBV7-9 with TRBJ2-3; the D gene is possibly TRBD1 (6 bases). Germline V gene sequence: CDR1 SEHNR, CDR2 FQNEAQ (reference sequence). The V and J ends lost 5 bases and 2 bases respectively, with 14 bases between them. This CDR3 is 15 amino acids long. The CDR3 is CASSKDSIFTDTQYF. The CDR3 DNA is TGTGCCAGCAGCAAGGACAGCATCTTCACAGATACGCAGTATTTT.

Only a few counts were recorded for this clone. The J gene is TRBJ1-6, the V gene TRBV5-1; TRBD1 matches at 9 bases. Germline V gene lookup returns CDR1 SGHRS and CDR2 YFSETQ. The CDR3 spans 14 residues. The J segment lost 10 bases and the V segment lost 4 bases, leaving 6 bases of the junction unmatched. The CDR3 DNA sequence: TGCGCCAGCAGCCCGGGACAGGGAGACTCACCCCTCCACTTT. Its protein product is CASSPGQGDSPLHF.

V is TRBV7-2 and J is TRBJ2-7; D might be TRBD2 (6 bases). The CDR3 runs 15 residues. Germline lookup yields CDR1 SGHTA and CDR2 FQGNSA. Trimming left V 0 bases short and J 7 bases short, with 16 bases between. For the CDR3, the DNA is TGTGCCAGCAGCTTAGCTTTACAACTAGGACTAGAGCAGTACTTC. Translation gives CASSLALQLGLEQYF.

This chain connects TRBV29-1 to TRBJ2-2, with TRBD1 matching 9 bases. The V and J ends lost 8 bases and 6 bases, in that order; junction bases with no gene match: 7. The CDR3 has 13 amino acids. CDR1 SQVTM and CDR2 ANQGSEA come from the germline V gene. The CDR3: CSTRTGEAGELFF. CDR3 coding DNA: TGCAGCACAAGGACAGGGGAGGCCGGGGAGCTGTTTTTT.

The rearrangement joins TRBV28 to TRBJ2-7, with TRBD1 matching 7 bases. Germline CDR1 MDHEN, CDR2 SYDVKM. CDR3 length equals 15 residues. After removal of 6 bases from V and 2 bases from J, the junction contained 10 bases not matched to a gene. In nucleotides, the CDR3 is TGTGCCAGCAGCTCCGTGACAGGGACCCCCTACGAGCAGTACTTC. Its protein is CASSSVTGTPYEQYF.